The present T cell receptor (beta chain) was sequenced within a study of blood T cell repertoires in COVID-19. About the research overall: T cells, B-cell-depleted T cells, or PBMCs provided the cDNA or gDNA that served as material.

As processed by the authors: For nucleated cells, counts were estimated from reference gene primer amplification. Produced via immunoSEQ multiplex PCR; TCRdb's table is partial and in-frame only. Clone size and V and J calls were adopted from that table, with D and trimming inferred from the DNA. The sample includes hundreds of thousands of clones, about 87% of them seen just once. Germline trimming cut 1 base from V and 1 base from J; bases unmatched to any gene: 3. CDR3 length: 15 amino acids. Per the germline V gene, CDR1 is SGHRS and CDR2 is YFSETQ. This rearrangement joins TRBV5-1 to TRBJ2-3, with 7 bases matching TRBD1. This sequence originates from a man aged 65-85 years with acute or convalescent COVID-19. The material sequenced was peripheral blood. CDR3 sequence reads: CASSLYRGRTDTQYF. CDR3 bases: TGCGCCAGCAGCTTGTACAGGGGTCGCACAGATACGCAGTATTTT.